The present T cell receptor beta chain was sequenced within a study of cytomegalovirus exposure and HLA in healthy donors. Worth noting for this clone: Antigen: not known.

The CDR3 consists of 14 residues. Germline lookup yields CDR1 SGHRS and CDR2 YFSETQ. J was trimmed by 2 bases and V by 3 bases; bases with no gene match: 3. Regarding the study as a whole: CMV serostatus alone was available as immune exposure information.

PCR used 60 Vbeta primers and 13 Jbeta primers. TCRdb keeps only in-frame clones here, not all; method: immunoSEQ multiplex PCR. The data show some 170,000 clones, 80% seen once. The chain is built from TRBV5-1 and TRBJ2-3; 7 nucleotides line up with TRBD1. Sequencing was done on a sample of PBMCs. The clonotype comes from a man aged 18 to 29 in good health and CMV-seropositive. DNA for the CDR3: TGCGCCAGCAGCTCGGGACAGCTCACAGATACGCAGTATTTT. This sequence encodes CASSSGQLTDTQYF.